Described below is a single TCR beta chain sequence and its context. Its antigen is still unknown. The data belong to a study of CD8 T cells in Susac syndrome. An amount of RNA that ranged from roughly 0.5 to 1 ug was reverse transcribed with random hexamers. TCR beta CDR3 was amplified by immunoSEQ multiplex PCR. This amplification extended across 54 Vbeta and 13 Jbeta segments. MiXCR, run by TCRdb on the immunoSEQ multiplex PCR reads, gives a single entry per CDR3 protein. In the table there are 150,000 to 160,000 distinct CDR3 sequences, around 95% of which are singletons. Isolation of CD8+ and CD4+ T cells was performed negatively, whereas enrichment of TEMRA cells was done by FACS. V lost 3 bases and J lost 3, with 8 bases in between. Germline lookup yields CDR1 SGHAT and CDR2 FQDESV (reference sequence). The CDR3 sequence is 13 residues long. General study findings and limits: As the study acknowledged, the number of individuals in its TCR sequencing and HLA analysis was relatively small.

The TCR originated in a human donor with multiple sclerosis. The chain employs TRBV11-1 and TRBJ2-5, with D unresolved. The sample comprised CD8+ T cells from PBMCs. The CDR3, as DNA: TGTGCCAGCAGCTTTCGCGGTGAAGAGACCCAGTACTTC. Translating gives CASSFRGEETQYF.